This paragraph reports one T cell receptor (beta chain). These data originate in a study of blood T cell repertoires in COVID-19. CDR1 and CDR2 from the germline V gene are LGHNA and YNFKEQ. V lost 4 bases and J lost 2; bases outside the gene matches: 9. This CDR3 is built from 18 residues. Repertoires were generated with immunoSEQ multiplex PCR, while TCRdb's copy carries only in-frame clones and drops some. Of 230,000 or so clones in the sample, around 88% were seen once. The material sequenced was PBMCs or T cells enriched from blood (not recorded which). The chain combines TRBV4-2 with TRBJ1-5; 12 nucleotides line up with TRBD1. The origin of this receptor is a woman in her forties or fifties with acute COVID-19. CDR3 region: CASSRGTGGLGGNQPQHF. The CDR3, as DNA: TGTGCCAGCAGCCGAGGGACAGGGGGCCTCGGAGGCAATCAGCCCCAGCATTTT.